What follows describes a single T cell receptor beta chain. Its target is unknown. The table came from immunoSEQ multiplex PCR; TCRdb's copy has only in-frame clones and leaves some out. The sample shows roughly 140,000 clones, 85% to 95% of them seen only once. This sample was included in a study of OX40 agonist ivuxolimab in advanced cancers. At the level of the study: Ivuxolimab doses were 0.01, 0.1, 0.3, 1.5, 3 or 10 mg/kg every 2 weeks. Mean age around 64 years, range 23 to 79; 82.7% male. Antecedent anti-PD-1, anti-PD-L1 or anti-CTLA-4 therapy was permissible, with about 40% having received some. Regarding the study as a whole: In CD8+ T cells, expanded clones were on average more numerous than in CD4+.

This CDR3 has 15 amino acids. The V gene end was trimmed by 5 bases and the J gene end by 9 bases; junction bases not matched to a gene: 6. Germline CDR1 SGHTA, CDR2 FQGNSA. This chain links TRBV7-2 with TRBJ2-1; 14 bases agree with TRBD2. This receptor was identified in an adult with an advanced solid tumor such as melanoma, head and neck, liver or kidney cancer. This sample comprised CD4+ or CD8+ T cells sorted from blood, obtained in a trial of the OX40 agonist ivuxolimab. CDR3 DNA: TGTGCCAGCAGCCCGACTAGCGGGGGGGCATTTGAGCAGTTCTTC. Residues: CASSPTSGGAFEQFF.